The rows below give T cell receptor beta chains drawn from one sample of a study of CD8 T cells in ankylosing spondylitis. TCRdb re-called the 5' RACE reads with MiXCR, one entry per CDR3 protein. This sample has 190,000 or so distinct CDR3 sequences, with around 13% found just once. Source material: blood, either unsorted or a sorted T cell fraction (not recorded which). Every receptor here comes from a male donor with ankylosing spondylitis or in good health (not recorded which). Each CDR3 is given with its conserved first and last residue. D genes are given only for firm matches. Clone sizes are given selectively: once, few, many, or a class where the clone is expanded.

j_call	v_call	clone_size	d_call	cdr3_nt	cdr3_aa
TRBJ2-1	TRBV20-1	few	-	TGCAGTGCTAGTCAGGTACAGGGTCTCGAGCAGTTCTTC	CSASQVQGLEQFF
TRBJ1-1	TRBV7-8	-	-	TGTGCCAGCAGCTTATTTCTTGACACTGAAGCTTTCTTT	CASSLFLDTEAFF
TRBJ2-1	TRBV30	once	TRBD2	TGTGCCTGGAGTGTACTGTGGGCGGGAGGGGTTCCTGAGCAGTTCTTC	CAWSVLWAGGVPEQFF
TRBJ2-7	TRBV4-1	few	-	TGCGCCAGCAGCCAAGAATGGATTAGGAGGACAGAGTCCTACGAGCAGTACTTC	CASSQEWIRRTESYEQYF
TRBJ2-1	TRBV7-6	-	-	TGTGCCAGCAGCCCCCCCGGCGGGAAGTCCTACAATGAGCAGTTCTTC	CASSPPGGKSYNEQFF
TRBJ1-2	TRBV18	many	TRBD1	TGTGCCAGCTCGCCCGGACAGGGGGCGGACTATGGCTACACCTTC	CASSPGQGADYGYTF
TRBJ2-7	TRBV27	-	-	TGTGCCAGCAGTTTGAGTGGGACCGTCGGTGGCGTTCAGTACTTC	CASSLSGTVGGVQYF
TRBJ1-5	TRBV24-1	many	-	TGTGCCACCAGTGATCTACCCGGGGTTTTCAGGCAGCCCCAGCATTTT	CATSDLPGVFRQPQHF
TRBJ1-5	TRBV4-1	-	-	TGCGCCAGCAGCCTTGGACTGCCTTGGAATCAGCCCCAGCATTTT	CASSLGLPWNQPQHF
TRBJ2-3	TRBV5-1	few	TRBD1	TGCGCCAGCAGCGGATCCGGGACAGCAGTACCCATGGATACGCAGTATTTT	CASSGSGTAVPMDTQYF
TRBJ2-1	TRBV14	-	-	TGTGCCAGCAGCCAAGGAGGGCCGATGGAGCAGTTCTTC	CASSQGGPMEQFF
TRBJ2-1	TRBV4-1	many	-	TGCGCCAGCAGCCAAGATATCGGACGTTTTAGCTCCTACAATGAGCAGTTCTTC	CASSQDIGRFSSYNEQFF
TRBJ2-5	TRBV28	few	-	TGTGCCAGCAGGCCTACTCTAGCGCAAGAGACCCAGTACTTC	CASRPTLAQETQYF
TRBJ2-7	TRBV12-3/TRBV12-4	few	TRBD2	TGTGCCAGCAGTTTAAATCCGCGGGAAAAGGGACTAGCGGTATACGAGCAGTACTTC	CASSLNPREKGLAVYEQYF
TRBJ2-4	TRBV19	-	-	TGTGCCAGTAGTCCTGGACGTCTAGCCAAAAACATTCAGTACTTC	CASSPGRLAKNIQYF
TRBJ2-1	TRBV29-1	-	-	TGCAGCGCCCCCCAGGGGGGTGAGCAGTTCTTC	CSAPQGGEQFF
TRBJ1-6	TRBV20-1	few	-	TGCAGTGCTATGACAGGCTATTCACCCCTCCACTTT	CSAMTGYSPLHF
TRBJ1-3	TRBV10-3	few	-	TGTGCCATCAAGGAGACCTCCTCTGGAAACACCATATATTTT	CAIKETSSGNTIYF
TRBJ2-1	TRBV10-2	few	-	TGCGCCAGCAGTGAGTCGTATGGTGAGCAGTTCTTC	CASSESYGEQFF
TRBJ2-5	TRBV5-1	-	-	TGCGCCAGCAGCCACGTGGGGCACTTACAAGAGACCCAGTACTTC	CASSHVGHLQETQYF
TRBJ2-7	TRBV6-2/TRBV6-3	-	TRBD2	TGTGCCAGCACCCCCCGGGAGGACTACGAGCAGTACTTC	CASTPREDYEQYF
TRBJ2-7	TRBV27	few	-	TGTGCCAGCAGTTTAGGGGGACCCATCATCCTCGAGCAGTACTTC	CASSLGGPIILEQYF
TRBJ2-1	TRBV4-1	many	TRBD2	TGCGCCAGCAGCCTCGGACTAGCGGGAGGGCCGGGCGAGCAGTTCTTC	CASSLGLAGGPGEQFF
TRBJ2-4	TRBV20-1	few	TRBD2	TGCAGTGCTAGAGGAGCGGGGGTCAAAAACATTCAGTACTTC	CSARGAGVKNIQYF
TRBJ2-2	TRBV12-3/TRBV12-4	many	-	TGTGCCAGCATACAGGGCACCGGGGAGCTGTTTTTT	CASIQGTGELFF
TRBJ2-1	TRBV6-1	few	TRBD1	TGTGCCAGCAGCGAGGGACAGGGGGCCAATGAGCAGTTCTTC	CASSEGQGANEQFF
TRBJ2-1	TRBV7-7	few	-	TGTGCCAGCAGCTCTTCGACGGGAAGCTCCTACAATGAGCAGTTCTTC	CASSSSTGSSYNEQFF
TRBJ2-7	TRBV5-1	few	-	TGCGCCAGCACCATTGGGACCGAATCCTACGAGCAGTACTTC	CASTIGTESYEQYF
TRBJ2-3	TRBV2	-	TRBD2	TGTGCCAGCAGTGAAGGTCTAGCGGGGGGGCGGGATACGCAGTATTTT	CASSEGLAGGRDTQYF